This T cell receptor beta chain is from a study of shared clonotypes between healthy human individuals. The overall study: Three plates each covered CD4 naive and memory; CD8 naive two, CD8 memory one.

This CDR3 has 14 residues. From germline, CDR1 is ENHRY and CDR2 SYGVKD. Profiled with immunoSEQ multiplex PCR; TCRdb holds only in-frame clones, not every one. The table has about 1.9 million clones, 90% to 95% seen once. As for this clone: The antigen is undetermined.

Naive CD8 isolation took CD45RO-negative cells positively selected for CCR7 and excluded terminally differentiated effector memory CD45RA+ cells. Findings and limits, study-wide: The study generally estimated greater richness for naive than memory subsets.

The TCR sequence derives from a man aged 18 to 30 in good health. Some clones in this sample may be carry-over from other donors' samples. Sequencing used naive CD8+ T cells from PBMCs. The chain links TRBV10-3 to TRBJ2-5, with D perhaps matching TRBD1 (6 bases). The J call may be incorrect, as the DNA end agrees better with TRBJ2-7. CDR3 in amino acids: CAISEAGASYEQYF. In DNA form, the CDR3 reads TGTGCCATCAGTGAAGCAGGGGCCTCCTACGAGCAGTACTTC.